Sequencing of this TCR beta chain was carried out in a study of shared clonotypes between healthy human individuals. Germline values: CDR1 MNHNY, CDR2 SVGAGI (reference sequence). Trimming stripped 2 bases from V and 5 bases from J, with 6 bases between. The length of the CDR3 is 12 residues. Several immunoSEQ plates received, in even portions, the genomic DNA of each subset. Measured with immunoSEQ multiplex PCR; TCRdb has only the in-frame clones, and not every one. The sample has 2 million to 2.5 million clones, under 95% seen once. This rearrangement joins TRBV6-6 to TRBJ1-2, with D unclear. Sequencing was carried out using naive CD4+ T cells from PBMCs. Documented subset: CD45RA+ positively selected. The TCR comes from a man aged 18 to 30 in good health. Some clones in this sample may be carry-over from other donors' samples. CDR3 sequence: CASSYGEYGYTF. The DNA of the CDR3 is TGTGCCAGCAGTTACGGGGAGTATGGCTACACCTTC.